The clone carrying this T cell receptor beta chain was seen a handful of times. What it binds is not known. The authors deemed Graves' hyperthyroidism stable absent ophthalmopathy progression within 18 months. Each 10 ml fresh peripheral blood draw supplied the PBMCs. The data were obtained in a study of T cells in Graves' hyperthyroidism and ophthalmopathy. The study's findings and limits: Model predictions of ophthalmopathy came a median about 6.3 months before onset.

CDR1 is SGHRS, CDR2 YFSETQ, per germline. Trimming cost V 0 bases and J 0 bases, with 9 bases left between them. The CDR3 covers 16 residues. The CDR3 regions of TCR beta were amplified from RNA transcripts. First-round RT-PCR with HTBI primers amplified the TCR CDR3 region. TCRdb reprocessed the multiplex PCR reads via MiXCR and lists one record per CDR3 protein. Altogether around 480,000 distinct CDR3 sequences are present, under 15% being singletons, with the ten largest covering roughly 17%. The rearrangement links TRBV5-1 to TRBJ2-2, with D perhaps given as TRBD1 or TRBD2 (5 bases each). The sequenced sample was blood. The clonotype comes from a woman aged 18-35 years with Graves' hyperthyroidism. This chain's CDR3 is CASSLEGPPNTGELFF. CDR3 sequence (DNA): TGCGCCAGCAGCTTGGAGGGACCACCGAACACCGGGGAGCTGTTTTTT.